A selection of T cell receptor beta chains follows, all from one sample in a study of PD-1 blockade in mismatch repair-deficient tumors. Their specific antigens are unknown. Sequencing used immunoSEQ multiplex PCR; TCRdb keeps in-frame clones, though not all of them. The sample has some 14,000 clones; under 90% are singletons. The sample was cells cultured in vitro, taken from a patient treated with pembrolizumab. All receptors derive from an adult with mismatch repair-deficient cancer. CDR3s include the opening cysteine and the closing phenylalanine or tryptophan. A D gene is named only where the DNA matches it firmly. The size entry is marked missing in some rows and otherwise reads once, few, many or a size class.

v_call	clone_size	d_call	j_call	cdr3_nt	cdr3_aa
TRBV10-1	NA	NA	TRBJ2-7	TGCGCCAGCAGGGCCAGGACTGCTGGCGAGCAGTACTTC	CASRARTAGEQYF
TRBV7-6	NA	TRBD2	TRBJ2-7	TGTGCCAGCAGCTTAGACATAGCGGGAGGGCCGGGGGAGCAGTACTTC	CASSLDIAGGPGEQYF
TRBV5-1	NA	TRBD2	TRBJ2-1	TGCGCCAGCAGCTTGGCCTCCGGGACTATATACAATGAGCAGTTCTTC	CASSLASGTIYNEQFF
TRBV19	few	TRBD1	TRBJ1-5	TGTGCCAGTAGTATTTGGACAGGGGATCAGCCCCAGCATTTT	CASSIWTGDQPQHF
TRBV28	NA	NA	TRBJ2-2	TGTGCCAGCAGTTTCCAGGGTAGGGTCGGGGAGCTGTTTTTT	CASSFQGRVGELFF
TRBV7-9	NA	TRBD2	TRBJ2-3	TGTGCCAGCAGCTTAGTACTAGCGGGAGTTGTTTCGGATACGCAGTATTTT	CASSLVLAGVVSDTQYF
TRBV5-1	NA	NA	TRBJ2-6	TGCGCCAGCAGCTTTACAAGCTCTGGGGCCAACGTCCTGACTTTC	CASSFTSSGANVLTF
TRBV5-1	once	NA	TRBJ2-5	TGCGCCAGCAGCCATGGGACGTCACAAGAGACCCAGTACTTC	CASSHGTSQETQYF
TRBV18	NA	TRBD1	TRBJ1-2	TGTGCCAGCTTTGCCGGGACAGGCTATGGCTACACCTTC	CASFAGTGYGYTF
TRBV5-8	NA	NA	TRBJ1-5	TGTGCCAGCAGCTTGGGTTGGGGAAGTGGCAATCAGCCCCAGCATTTT	CASSLGWGSGNQPQHF
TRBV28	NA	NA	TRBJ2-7	TGTGCCAGCAGTTCCAGCAGGAGGTTTCCCTACGAGCAGTACTTC	CASSSSRRFPYEQYF
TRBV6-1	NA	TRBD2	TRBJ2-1	TGTGCCAGCAACCCGGGACTAGCGGCCACAGAGCAGTTCTTC	CASNPGLAATEQFF
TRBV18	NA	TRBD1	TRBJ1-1	TGTGCCAGCTCACCTATTAATATGGGACAGGCGAACACTGAAGCTTTCTTT	CASSPINMGQANTEAFF
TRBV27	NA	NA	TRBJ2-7	TGTGCCAGCAGTTTAGCGGGACACTACGAGCAGTACTTC	CASSLAGHYEQYF
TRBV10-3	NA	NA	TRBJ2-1	TGTGCCATCAGTGTATTAGCGGCCTACAATGAGCAGTTCTTC	CAISVLAAYNEQFF
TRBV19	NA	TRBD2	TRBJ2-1	TGTGCCAGTAGTATGGGGACTAGCGGTTACAATGAGCAGTTCTTC	CASSMGTSGYNEQFF
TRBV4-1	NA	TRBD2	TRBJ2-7	TGCGCCAGCAGCCAAGGGCGGGCTAGCGGGAACTACGAGCAGTACTTC	CASSQGRASGNYEQYF
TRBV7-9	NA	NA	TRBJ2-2	TGTGCCAGCAGCTTTGACACCGGGGAGCTGTTTTTT	CASSFDTGELFF